This T cell receptor beta chain derives from a study of blood T cell repertoires in COVID-19. Profiled with immunoSEQ multiplex PCR; TCRdb holds only in-frame clones, not every one. Here the sample spans about 64,000 clones, around 86% being singletons. CDR3 length: 16 residues. The V and J ends lost 4 bases and 9 bases respectively, with 19 bases between them. Germline CDR1 is MGHRA and CDR2 is YSYEKL. This chain connects TRBV4-1 to TRBJ1-6; no reliable D call. The sequence was collected from a middle-aged man with acute or convalescent COVID-19. What was sequenced was peripheral blood. CDR3 loop: CASSRTGPGERSPLHF. CDR3 coding DNA: TGCGCCAGCAGCCGGACCGGGCCGGGAGAACGTTCACCCCTCCACTTT.